A selection of T cell receptor beta chains follows, all from one sample in a study of T cells after somatic rescue of genetic block. Data came from immunoSEQ multiplex PCR; TCRdb stores just in-frame clones and leaves some out. Of under 7,500 clones in the sample, about 86% were seen once. Sequenced input: peripheral blood mononuclear cells (PBMCs). All receptors come from a boy between 10 and 17 years old. Both conserved end residues are part of each CDR3. A D gene is named only where the DNA matches it firmly. Where a row states a size, it is once, few, many or the class of an expanded clone; other rows omit it.

TRBJ1-5	17	once	TRBV4-3	.	TGCGCCAGCAGCCGGGACTTTGGGGGTCGAGGCAATCAGCCCCAGCATTTT	CASSRDFGGRGNQPQHF
TRBJ1-2	12	.	TRBV7-9	.	TGTGCCAGCAGCGCTGAACCTACTGGCTACACCTTC	CASSAEPTGYTF
TRBJ2-3	15	.	TRBV7-2	TRBD2	TGTGCCAGCAGCTTAGCGGGGGGGAGCTCAGATACGCAGTATTTT	CASSLAGGSSDTQYF
TRBJ2-1	12	.	TRBV21-1	.	TGTGCCATACACCATTCCGACAATGAGCAGTTCTTC	CAIHHSDNEQFF
TRBJ2-1	15	.	TRBV5-1	TRBD1	TGCGCCAGCAGCCCCGACCGGGACAGGGTAGATGAGCAGTTCTTC	CASSPDRDRVDEQFF
TRBJ1-1	13	.	TRBV11-2	.	TGTGCCAGCAGCTTAGTTTCTGGGGGCGTAGCTTTCTTT	CASSLVSGGVAFF
TRBJ2-1	15	.	TRBV27	.	TGTGCCAGCAGTTTGGGGCTCGGCTCCTACAATGAGCAGTTCTTC	CASSLGLGSYNEQFF
TRBJ2-7	15	.	TRBV15	TRBD2	TGTGCCACCAGCAGAGGGGGAGGGAGCTCCTACGAGCAGTACTTC	CATSRGGGSSYEQYF
TRBJ2-1	16	few	TRBV28	.	TGTGCCAGCAGTTTTCCGGGACCACCCTCCTACAATGAGCAGTTCTTC	CASSFPGPPSYNEQFF
TRBJ2-5	13	.	TRBV4-1	TRBD2	TGCGCCAGCAGCCAACGGGAGGGAGAGACCCAGTACTTC	CASSQREGETQYF
TRBJ1-3	16	.	TRBV6-5	.	TGTGCCAGCAGTTCCGGGGGCCACCCCCCTGGAAACACCATATATTTT	CASSSGGHPPGNTIYF
TRBJ2-1	12	few	TRBV7-9	.	TGTGCCAGCAGCCCCCCTAGCGTTGAGCAGTTCTTC	CASSPPSVEQFF
TRBJ1-1	15	.	TRBV18	.	TGTGCCAGCTCACTCGAATTAGGGTCGAACACTGAAGCTTTCTTT	CASSLELGSNTEAFF
TRBJ1-2	12	.	TRBV28	.	TGTGCCAGCAGTTTCCAGGGATATGGCTACACCTTC	CASSFQGYGYTF
TRBJ1-2	12	.	TRBV6-5	.	TGTGCCAGCAAGGGTTCGGTCTATGGCTACACCTTC	CASKGSVYGYTF
TRBJ2-4	17	.	TRBV5-1	.	TGCGCCAGCAGCTTGGAATCCCCGGGCCTAGCCAAAAACATTCAGTACTTC	CASSLESPGLAKNIQYF
TRBJ2-5	15	.	TRBV6-4	.	TGTGCCAGCAGTCGCCCTAGAGGCGTTAGAGAGACCCAGTACTTC	CASSRPRGVRETQYF
TRBJ1-1	13	.	TRBV6-5	.	TGTGCCAGCAGACTACCGGGGAGCACTGAAGCTTTCTTT	CASRLPGSTEAFF
TRBJ2-3	18	.	TRBV11-2	TRBD2	TGTGCCAGCAGCTTCGAACTAGCGGGGGGCCCTCCTCCAGATACGCAGTATTTT	CASSFELAGGPPPDTQYF
TRBJ2-7	19	.	TRBV5-1	TRBD2	TGCGCCAGCAGAATCCGGGACACAGGACTAGCGGGGTATCTCTACGAGCAGTACTTC	CASRIRDTGLAGYLYEQYF
TRBJ2-1	14	.	TRBV29-1	TRBD2	TGCAGCGTTGACTGGGAGGGCGTCGGCAATGAGCAGTTCTTC	CSVDWEGVGNEQFF
TRBJ1-2	10	.	TRBV6-1	.	TGTGCCAGCCGAATTTTGGGCTACACCTTC	CASRILGYTF
TRBJ1-1	16	.	TRBV7-9	.	TGTGCCAGCAGCTCCCCGTCTTGGGCAGGGGATACTGAAGCTTTCTTT	CASSSPSWAGDTEAFF
TRBJ2-7	16	large	TRBV10-2	.	TGCGCCAGCAGTGAGTCGGTTCAGAGGGCAACCTACGAGCAGTACTTC	CASSESVQRATYEQYF
TRBJ2-1	15	.	TRBV29-1	.	TGCAGCGCTACAGAACAGCAGGGTAGTTACAATGAGCAGTTCTTC	CSATEQQGSYNEQFF
TRBJ2-2	19	once	TRBV7-2	TRBD2	TGTGCCAGCAGCTTAGAGGCGGCGGGAGGTTTCCCGAACACCGGGGAGCTGTTTTTT	CASSLEAAGGFPNTGELFF
TRBJ1-5	13	.	TRBV7-8	TRBD1	TGTGCCAGCAGACGGACAGGGGACCAGCCCCAGCATTTT	CASRRTGDQPQHF
TRBJ2-5	16	few	TRBV7-8	.	TGTGCCAGCAGCTCCCTGGGTTCGGGACTCGAAGAGACCCAGTACTTC	CASSSLGSGLEETQYF
TRBJ2-7	14	.	TRBV7-8	.	TGTGCCAGCAGCTTACCCGGGAGCTCCTACGAGCAGTACTTC	CASSLPGSSYEQYF
TRBJ2-1	14	.	TRBV28	.	TGTGCCAGCGCAGGACTCCTATCCTACAATGAGCAGTTCTTC	CASAGLLSYNEQFF
TRBJ2-2	18	.	TRBV19	TRBD2	TGTGCCAGTAGCCTTCCCGTCCTAGCGGGAGGGGGCACCGGGGAGCTGTTTTTT	CASSLPVLAGGGTGELFF
TRBJ2-2	14	.	TRBV28	.	TGTGCCAGCCTTTCCACACCAAATTCGGGGGAGCTGTTTTTT	CASLSTPNSGELFF
TRBJ2-3	16	once	TRBV13	TRBD1	TGTGCCAGCAGCTCCTGGGACAGGGTCCTGGTGGATACGCAGTATTTT	CASSSWDRVLVDTQYF
TRBJ2-7	17	.	TRBV29-1	TRBD2	TGCAGCGTTGAAGACCCCGCGGGGGGCGGGACGACCTACGAGCAGTACTTC	CSVEDPAGGGTTYEQYF
TRBJ2-1	16	.	TRBV9	.	TGTGCCAGCAGCGAATCCCCGCTAGCCGCCAACAATGAGCAGTTCTTC	CASSESPLAANNEQFF
TRBJ2-7	13	.	TRBV7-3	.	TGTGCCAGCAGCTTAACTGGGACCGGCGAGCAGTACTTC	CASSLTGTGEQYF
TRBJ1-1	10	.	TRBV25-1	.	TGTGCCAGCAGTGAGGGGAGAGCTTTCTTT	CASSEGRAFF
TRBJ2-1	17	.	TRBV4-1	TRBD2	TGCGCCAGCAGCCAAGGGGAGGGGCTTGCGCTCTACAATGAGCAGTTCTTC	CASSQGEGLALYNEQFF
TRBJ2-7	15	.	TRBV18	TRBD2	TGTGCCAGCTCACCCAATCCACTAGCGGGAGAGGATCAGTACTTC	CASSPNPLAGEDQYF
TRBJ1-3	15	.	TRBV6-5	.	TGTGCCAGCAGTTACAAAATGCTCTCTGGAAACACCATATATTTT	CASSYKMLSGNTIYF
TRBJ2-5	12	.	TRBV29-1	.	TGCAGCGTTTACAGGGGGGGAGAGACCCAGTACTTC	CSVYRGGETQYF
TRBJ2-3	14	.	TRBV29-1	.	TGCAGCGTAAAAAAGGGGAGCAGCACAGATACGCAGTATTTT	CSVKKGSSTDTQYF
TRBJ1-5	15	few	TRBV11-2	TRBD1	TGTGCCAGCAGCTTAAAAACAGGGGGTCATCAGCCCCAGCATTTT	CASSLKTGGHQPQHF
TRBJ1-5	14	.	TRBV5-4	.	TGTGCCAGCAGCTTACTGTCCAGCAATCAGCCCCAGCATTTT	CASSLLSSNQPQHF
TRBJ1-2	15	.	TRBV5-1	.	TGCGCCAGCAGCTTGGGAGAAACAGGGTCTAGTGGCTACACCTTC	CASSLGETGSSGYTF
TRBJ2-1	14	.	TRBV19	TRBD2	TGTGCCGGGGAGGGAAGGGCCAACTACAATGAGCAGTTCTTC	CAGEGRANYNEQFF
TRBJ1-3	13	.	TRBV6-5	.	TGTGCCAGCAGTTACAGAGGGGGTAACACCATATATTTT	CASSYRGGNTIYF
TRBJ1-4	14	.	TRBV5-4	.	TGTGCCAGCAGCTTGATGGTAGAAGGAGGAAAACTGTTTTTT	CASSLMVEGGKLFF
TRBJ2-4	15	.	TRBV5-4	.	TGTGCCAGTCCGGAGGGGCTAGATAAGGAAAACATTCAGTACTTC	CASPEGLDKENIQYF
TRBJ2-7	16	few	TRBV13	.	TGTGCCAGCAGCGCATTGACAGACAGTGGGGTCTACGAGCAGTACTTC	CASSALTDSGVYEQYF
TRBJ2-7	14	.	TRBV7-8	.	TGTGCCAGCAGCTTGGGACGTAACTCCTACGAGCAGTACTTC	CASSLGRNSYEQYF
TRBJ2-3	14	.	TRBV28	.	TGTGCCACCCAGGGAACCCCCCGGGTGGATACGCAGTATTTT	CATQGTPRVDTQYF
TRBJ1-4	14	few	TRBV6-5	.	TGTGCCAGCAGTTTTTTGGGGGCCAGTGAAAAACTGTTTTTT	CASSFLGASEKLFF
TRBJ1-2	13	.	TRBV9	.	TGTGCCAGCAGCTTACAGGAAAACTATGGCTACACCTTC	CASSLQENYGYTF
TRBJ1-2	15	.	TRBV4-1	.	TGCGCCAGCGCCCCCGGGCAGAACAATAACTATGGCTACACCTTC	CASAPGQNNNYGYTF
TRBJ1-1	13	.	TRBV4-3	.	TGCGCCAGCAGCCAAAATACGAACACTGAAGCTTTCTTT	CASSQNTNTEAFF